This T cell receptor (beta chain) comes out of a study of OX40 agonist ivuxolimab in advanced cancers. Study context: Administration of intravenous ivuxolimab to patients occurred every 2 weeks at 0.01 to 10 mg/kg.

On this clone itself: Its specificity is unknown.

Some clones are missing from TCRdb's copy, which holds only in-frame ones; the method was immunoSEQ multiplex PCR. Of about 77,000 clones listed, roughly 84% are singletons. Autoimmune disease history or systemic immunosuppression led to patients being barred. Samples of blood were obtained at baseline, on cycle 4 day 1, and on cycle 7 day 1. Findings and limits, study-wide: There were also nonresponders showing low normalized T-cell clonal expansion.

V lost 4 bases, J lost 1 base, and 9 bases lay in between. Germline V CDR1 and CDR2: SGHRS, YFSETQ. This CDR3 region has 13 residues. The sequence was obtained from an adult with an advanced solid tumor such as melanoma, head and neck, liver or kidney cancer. This chain connects TRBV5-1 to TRBJ2-7; D gene ambiguous. This specimen consisted of CD4+ or CD8+ T cells sorted from blood, obtained in a trial of the OX40 agonist ivuxolimab. In DNA form, the CDR3 reads TGCGCCAGCAGCCGAGCAAGTTCCTACGAGCAGTACTTC. It is translated as CASSRASSYEQYF.